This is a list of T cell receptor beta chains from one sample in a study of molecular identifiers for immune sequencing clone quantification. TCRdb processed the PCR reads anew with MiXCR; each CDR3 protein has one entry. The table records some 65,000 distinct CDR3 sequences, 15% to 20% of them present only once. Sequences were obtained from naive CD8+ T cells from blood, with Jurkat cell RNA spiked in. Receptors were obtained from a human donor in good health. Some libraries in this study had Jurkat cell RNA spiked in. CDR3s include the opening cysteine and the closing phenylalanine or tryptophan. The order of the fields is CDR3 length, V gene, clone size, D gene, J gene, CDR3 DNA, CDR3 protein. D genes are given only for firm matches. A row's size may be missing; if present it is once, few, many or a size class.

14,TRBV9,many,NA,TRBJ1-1,TGTGCCAGCAGCTCTTACAGGGTTGGCACTGAAGCTTTCTTT,CASSSYRVGTEAFF
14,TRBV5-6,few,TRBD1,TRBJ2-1,TGTGCCAGCAGCTTCGGGACAGGATACAATGAGCAGTTCTTC,CASSFGTGYNEQFF
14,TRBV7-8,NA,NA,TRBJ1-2,TGTGCCAGCAGCTTAGTTCCGGAAAACTATGGCTACACCTTC,CASSLVPENYGYTF
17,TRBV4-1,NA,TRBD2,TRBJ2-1,TGCGCCAGCAGCCTTCAAGGACTAGCGGGAGGGCCGGATGAGCAGTTCTTC,CASSLQGLAGGPDEQFF
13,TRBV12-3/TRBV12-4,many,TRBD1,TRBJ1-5,TGTGCCAGCAATCAACAGGGGTGGCAGCCCCAGCATTTT,CASNQQGWQPQHF
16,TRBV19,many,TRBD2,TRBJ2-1,TGTGCCAGTAGTATAGGGGGACTAGCGGGGTACAATGAGCAGTTCTTC,CASSIGGLAGYNEQFF
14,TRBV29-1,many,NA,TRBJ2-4,TGCAGCGTTGAAAGGGCCCTAGCCAAAAACATTCAGTACTTC,CSVERALAKNIQYF
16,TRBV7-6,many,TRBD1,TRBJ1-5,TGTGCCAGCAGCCAGGGGGTAGGAGGCCCTCTCCAGCCCCAGCATTTT,CASSQGVGGPLQPQHF
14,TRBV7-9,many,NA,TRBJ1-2,TGTGCCAGCATCCAGTCGGGGACACCAGATGGCTACACCTTC,CASIQSGTPDGYTF
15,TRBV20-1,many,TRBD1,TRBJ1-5,TGCAGTGCTACCCCCAGGACAGGGGGTTCCCAGCCCCAGCATTTT,CSATPRTGGSQPQHF
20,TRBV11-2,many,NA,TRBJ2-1,TGTGCCAGCAGCTTAGTAAAAAAGAGCAGGGCTCTTTTACCTACAAGTGAGCAGTTCTTC,CASSLVKKSRALLPTSEQFF
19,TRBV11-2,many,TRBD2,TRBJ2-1,TGTGCCAGCAGCTTAATCCTAGCGGGAAGCGGTTACTCCTACAATGAGCAGTTCTTC,CASSLILAGSGYSYNEQFF
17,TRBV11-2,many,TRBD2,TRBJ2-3,TGTGCCAGCAGCCCCCTAGGAGCGGGGAAATCCACAGATACGCAGTATTTT,CASSPLGAGKSTDTQYF
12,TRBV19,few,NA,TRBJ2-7,TGTGCCAGTAGTTCAAACTTCTACGAGCAGCACTTC,CASSSNFYEQHF
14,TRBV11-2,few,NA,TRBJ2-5,TGTGCCAGCAGCTTAGTTTGGGGGAAGGAGACCCAGTACTTC,CASSLVWGKETQYF
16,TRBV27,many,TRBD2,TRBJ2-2,TGTGCCAGCAGTTTTGCGGCGGGAGAGGACACCGGGGAGCTGTTTTTT,CASSFAAGEDTGELFF
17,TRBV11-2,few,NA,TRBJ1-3,TGTGCCAGCAGCTTAGATGTTTTGGCCTACTCTGGAAACACCATATATTTT,CASSLDVLAYSGNTIYF
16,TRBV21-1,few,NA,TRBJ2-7,TGTGCCAGCAGCAAAGTGGGGCTCTTTGAGGCCTACGAGCAGTACTTC,CASSKVGLFEAYEQYF
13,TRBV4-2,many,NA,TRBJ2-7,TGTGCCAGCAGCCAAGGCGGGGACTACGAGCAGTACTTC,CASSQGGDYEQYF
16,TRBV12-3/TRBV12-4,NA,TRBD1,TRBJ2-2,TGTGCCAGCAGCCCAGCACAGGGGGCGAACACCGGGGAGCTGTTTTTT,CASSPAQGANTGELFF
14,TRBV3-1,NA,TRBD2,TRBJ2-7,TGTGCCAGCAGCCCGGGATCGGGAGGGTTCGAGCAGTACTTC,CASSPGSGGFEQYF
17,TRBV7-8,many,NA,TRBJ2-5,TGTGCCAGCAGCTTAGAGGCATGGGGCGGAATCCAAGAGACCCAGTACTTC,CASSLEAWGGIQETQYF
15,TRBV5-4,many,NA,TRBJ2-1,TGTGCCAGCAGCTTGGGGCTAGCCACCTCCAATGAGCAGTTCTTC,CASSLGLATSNEQFF
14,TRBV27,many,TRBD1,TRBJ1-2,TGTGCCAGCAGGGAGGGACAGGCTCGCTATGGCTACACCTTC,CASREGQARYGYTF
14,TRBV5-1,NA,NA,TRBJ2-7,TGCGCCAGCAGCTTGGCCATTGGGGCCTACGAGCAGTACTTC,CASSLAIGAYEQYF
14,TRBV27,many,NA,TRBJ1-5,TGTGCCAGCAGTTGGGGTGGTAGCAATCAGCCCCAGCATTTT,CASSWGGSNQPQHF
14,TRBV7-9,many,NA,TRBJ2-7,TGTGCCAGCAGCCAGACGGGGGTCTCCTACGAGCAGTACTTC,CASSQTGVSYEQYF
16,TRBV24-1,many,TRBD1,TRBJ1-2,TGTGCCACCAGTGGGATTCCCGGGACAGGATCATATGGCTACACCTTC,CATSGIPGTGSYGYTF
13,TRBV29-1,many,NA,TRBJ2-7,TGCAGCGTTGTCGGCCAGGGGGGCTACGAGCAGTACTTC,CSVVGQGGYEQYF
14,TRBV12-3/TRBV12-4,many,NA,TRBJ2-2,TGTGCCAGCAGTTCCACACAGGTCACCGGGGAGCTGTTTTTT,CASSSTQVTGELFF
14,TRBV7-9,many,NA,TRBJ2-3,TGTGCCAGCAGCCCCGGGACGGACCGACATACGCAGTATTTT,CASSPGTDRHTQYF
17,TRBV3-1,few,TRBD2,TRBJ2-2,TGTGCCAGCAGCCAAGTCCCTAGCGGGGCGAACACCGGGGAGCTGTTTTTT,CASSQVPSGANTGELFF
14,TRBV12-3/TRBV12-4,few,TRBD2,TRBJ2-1,TGTGCCAGCAGTTTAGCGGGAGGGGTTAATGAGCAGTTCTTC,CASSLAGGVNEQFF
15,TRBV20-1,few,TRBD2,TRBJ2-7,TGCAGTGCATCCCCCGGGACTACAACTCTCTACGAGCAGTACTTC,CSASPGTTTLYEQYF
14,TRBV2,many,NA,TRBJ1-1,TGTGCCAGCAGTGAGGGGTTCTGGGACACTGAAGCTTTCTTT,CASSEGFWDTEAFF
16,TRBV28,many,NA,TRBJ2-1,TGTGCCAGCACCGGAGGGCAGGGAATCATCTACAATGAGCAGTTCTTC,CASTGGQGIIYNEQFF
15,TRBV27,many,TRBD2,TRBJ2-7,TGTGCCAGCAGTGTAGCGGGAGGGGGGTCCTACGAGCAGTACTTC,CASSVAGGGSYEQYF
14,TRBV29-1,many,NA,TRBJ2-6,TGCAGCATAGACAGCGGATCTGGGGCCAACGTCCTGACTTTC,CSIDSGSGANVLTF
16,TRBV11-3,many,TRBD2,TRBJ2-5,TGTGCCAGCAGCCCCTACGCATTAGCGGGCTTCGAGACCCAGTACTTC,CASSPYALAGFETQYF
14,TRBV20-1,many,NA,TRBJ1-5,TGCAGCTCCACCGGGGACGAAGGGAATCAGCCCCAGCATTTT,CSSTGDEGNQPQHF
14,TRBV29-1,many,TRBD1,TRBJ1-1,TGCAGCGTTGAAGCCGGGACAGGGGTCACTGAAGCTTTCTTT,CSVEAGTGVTEAFF
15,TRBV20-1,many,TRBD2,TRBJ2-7,TGCAGTGCTAGGGGACTAGCGGAGACCTTATCCGAGCAGTACTTC,CSARGLAETLSEQYF
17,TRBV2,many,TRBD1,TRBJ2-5,TGTGCCAGCAAAGGGGCCCTGACAGGGGACTCAAAATGGCCCCAGTACTTC,CASKGALTGDSKWPQYF
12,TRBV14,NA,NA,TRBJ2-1,TGTGCCAGCAGCCGAATTGGGAATGAGCAGTTCTTC,CASSRIGNEQFF
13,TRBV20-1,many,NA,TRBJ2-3,TGCAGTGCTCACCGGGAGACAACAGATACGCAGTATTTT,CSAHRETTDTQYF
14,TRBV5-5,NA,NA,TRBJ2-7,TGTGCCAGCAGCCAGCCGGGACGAAGGGATGAGCAGTACTTC,CASSQPGRRDEQYF
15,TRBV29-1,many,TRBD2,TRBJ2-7,TGCAGCGTTGAAGAGGGGTCGAGCGGGGGTAGGGAGCAGTACTTC,CSVEEGSSGGREQYF
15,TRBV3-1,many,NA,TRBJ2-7,TGTGCCAGCAGCTATACCGGGACACGGAGATTGGAGCAGTACTTC,CASSYTGTRRLEQYF
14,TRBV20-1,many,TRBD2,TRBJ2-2,TGCAGTGCTAGGGAGCGGGAGTACACCGGGGAGCTGTTTTTT,CSAREREYTGELFF